This T cell receptor beta chain comes out of a study of beta chain features in type 1 diabetes. Populations obtained by sorting all exceeded 98% purity. The authors reverse transcribed all of the isolated RNA, so sequencing captured expressed TCRB transcripts. Measured with immunoSEQ multiplex PCR; TCRdb has only the in-frame clones, and not every one. Among about 320,000 clones, roughly 15% were seen once, and the ten largest hold more than 6.5%. Germline V gene lookup returns CDR1 SGHAT and CDR2 FQNNGV. The CDR3 has 12 amino acids. The V gene lost 1 base and the J gene lost 7 bases, with 5 bases spanning the gap.

The material sequenced was central memory CD4+ T cells from blood. The chain uses TRBV11-2 and TRBJ2-1; tentative D call: TRBD2 (5 bases). This sequence was found in a man aged 25-45 years in good health. CDR3 amino acids: CASSLAGNEQFF. DNA of the CDR3: TGTGCCAGCAGCTTAGCGGGGAATGAGCAGTTCTTC.